The clone carrying this TCR beta chain has more than one count but fewer than ten. What it binds is not known. This record comes from a study of blood T cells in healthy people across ages. It was with a sample-barcoded 5' primer and a J-beta primer mix that a second PCR of about 6 to 11 cycles was run. MiXCR was run by TCRdb on the 5' RACE reads, yielding one entry per CDR3 protein. Altogether about a million distinct CDR3 sequences are present, 51% being singletons, with the ten largest covering around a fifth. Overall study findings and caveats: Greater diversity and more naive CD4+ cells were seen in long-lived donors than in aged donors.

The draw of peripheral blood yielded approximately 10 milliliters from each donor. The total RNA that was extracted per sample amounted to at least 5.5 micrograms. The CDR3 is 13 residues long. Looked up from germline, CDR1 is SGHVS and CDR2 is FNYEAQ. Trimming cost V 5 bases and J 7 bases, with 14 bases left between them. The chain recombines TRBV7-6 with TRBJ1-2; perhaps TRBD1 as D (5 bases). The source of this sequence is a woman aged 60-70 years in good health. Source material: blood. In DNA, the CDR3 is TGTGCCAGCAGCGGCCATGGGGGGGTTGGCTACACCTTC. Its protein product is CASSGHGGVGYTF.